Below, 18 T cell receptor beta chains from the same sample are listed, as sequenced in a study of blood T cell repertoires in COVID-19. This table comes from immunoSEQ multiplex PCR, and its TCRdb copy is limited to in-frame clones, with some not included. The sample holds several thousand clones; roughly 90% are singletons and the top ten take 2.5% to 3.5%. Sequenced input: peripheral blood. The receptors shown here come from a woman older than 75 with acute or convalescent COVID-19.

This chain uses TRBV7-6 with TRBJ2-5, with a weak D call TRBD2 (6 bases). The germline V gene encodes CDR1 SGHVS and CDR2 FNYEAQ. The CDR3 covers 15 residues. V was shortened by 1 base and J by 4 bases, with 13 bases between the two germline ends. The CDR3 loop reads CASSLGGLAVETQYF. For the CDR3, the DNA is TGTGCCAGCAGCTTAGGGGGACTCGCTGTAGAGACCCAGTACTTC.

The chain uses TRBV9 and TRBJ2-7, with 9 nucleotides matching TRBD1. The CDR3 runs 14 residues. Germline assignment: CDR1 SGDLS and CDR2 YYNGEE. J gave up 5 bases and V 0 bases, and 3 bases lay outside the gene matches. CDR3 amino acids: CASSVARQGDEQYF. The DNA of the CDR3 is TGTGCCAGCAGCGTAGCTAGACAGGGGGACGAGCAGTACTTC. The entire variable domain, with the rest obtained from reference TRBV9 and TRBJ2-7, is as follows: DSGVTQTPKHLITATGQRVTLRCSPRSGDLSVYWYQQSLDQGLQFLIQYYNGEERAKGNILERFSAQQFPDLHSELNLSSLELGDSALYFCASSVARQGDEQYFGPGTRLTVT.

The rearrangement uses TRBV11-3 and TRBJ2-3, with TRBD1 matching over 10 bases. Germline V gives CDR1 SGHNT, CDR2 YENEEA. The CDR3 is 16 amino acids. V shed 4 bases, J shed 3 bases, and the junction held 7 bases outside the gene matches. CDR3 amino acids: CASSSGQGERTDTQYF. CDR3 DNA sequence: TGTGCCAGCAGCTCCGGACAGGGGGAGAGGACAGATACGCAGTATTTT.

The chain joins TRBV7-3 to TRBJ2-2; TRBD2 might be the D (6 bases). The CDR3 has 16 residues. Per germline, CDR1 SGHTA and CDR2 FQGTGA. V lost 2 bases to trimming and J lost 1 base, with 11 bases between them. This CDR3 reads CASSLSLSGNTGELFF. CDR3 DNA: TGTGCCAGCAGCTTATCCCTTAGCGGGAACACCGGGGAGCTGTTTTTT. The full variable domain, its missing parts supplied by reference TRBV7-3 and TRBJ2-2, is GAGVSQTPSNKVTEKGKYVELRCDPISGHTALYWYRQSLGQGPEFLIYFQGTGAADDSGLPNDRFFAVRPEGSVSTLKIQRTERGDSAVYLCASSLSLSGNTGELFFGEGSRLTVL.

This chain connects TRBV5-6 to TRBJ1-1; D not certain. V was cut by 4 bases and J by 4 bases, with 14 bases left in between. The CDR3 runs 14 residues. Germline CDR1 and CDR2: SGHDT and YYEEEE. CDR3 protein: CASSSTPAGTEAFF. The CDR3, as DNA: TGTGCCAGCAGCAGTACACCGGCGGGCACTGAAGCTTTCTTT.

The chain is built from TRBV4-2 and TRBJ2-3; TRBD2 might be the D (5 bases). Germline V lookup: CDR1 LGHNA, CDR2 YNFKEQ. This CDR3 has 16 residues. V gave up 1 base and J gave up 1 base, with 12 bases separating them. The CDR3 coding sequence is TGTGCCAGCAGCCAAGTCTATAGCGTGGGCACAGATACGCAGTATTTT. Protein product: CASSQVYSVGTDTQYF.

The chain couples TRBV28 to TRBJ1-2; D gene ambiguous. With 8 bases removed from V and 8 bases from J, the gap between germline ends came to 6 bases. Germline V gene sequence: CDR1 MDHEN, CDR2 SYDVKM. The CDR3 sequence is 9 residues long. CDR3 DNA sequence: TGTGCCAGCGGGAGGGGCTACACCTTC. Translating it yields CASGRGYTF.

This rearrangement joins TRBV5-4 to TRBJ2-6; 11 bases line up with TRBD1. V was clipped by 4 bases and J by 0 bases; unmatched bases: 6. CDR3 length: 18 amino acids. The germline gives CDR1 SGHNT, CDR2 YYREEE (reference sequence). This CDR3 is CASSRDRGVFSGANVLTF. CDR3 DNA sequence: TGTGCCAGCAGCCGGGACAGGGGGGTTTTCTCTGGGGCCAACGTCCTGACTTTC.

The chain carries TRBV4-1 and TRBJ2-7, with TRBD1 matching 7 bases. J lost 2 bases, V lost 1 base, and 2 bases had no gene match. The CDR3 is 14 amino acids. Germline V gene lookup returns CDR1 MGHRA and CDR2 YSYEKL. CDR3 bases: TGCGCCAGCAGCCAAGTGCAGGGGGCCTACGAGCAGTACTTC. The encoded protein is CASSQVQGAYEQYF.

The genes are TRBV20-1 and TRBJ2-1; weak D call: TRBD1 (5 bases). Germline CDR1 DFQATT, CDR2 SNEGSKA (reference sequence). Trimming pared 1 base from V and 10 bases from J, leaving 8 bases between. This CDR3 is 11 amino acids long. Here the CDR3 reads CSARARTEQFF. The CDR3 nucleotides are TGCAGTGCTAGAGCCCGGACAGAGCAGTTCTTC.

The CDR3 DNA reads as TGTGCCAGCACCCCGGGGGGCTCCAATGAGCAGTTCTTC. Protein product: CASTPGGSNEQFF. The rearrangement uses TRBV28 and TRBJ2-1; perhaps TRBD2 as D (7 bases). The CDR3 is made up of 13 amino acids. Germline loops: CDR1 MDHEN, CDR2 SYDVKM. V was trimmed by 7 bases and J by 6 bases, leaving 13 bases between them.

The chain is built from TRBV6-6 and TRBJ1-5, with D tentatively TRBD1 (6 bases). The CDR3 runs to 15 residues. Germline V gene lookup returns CDR1 MNHNY and CDR2 SVGAGI (reference sequence). Trimming removed 6 bases from V and 4 bases from J, with 16 bases in between. The CDR3 loop reads CASRIGQGNNQPQHF. The CDR3 bases are TGTGCCAGCAGGATCGGGCAGGGGAATAATCAGCCCCAGCATTTT.

The chain couples TRBV5-4 to TRBJ2-3, with D maybe TRBD1 (5 bases). With 0 bases removed from V and 7 bases from J, the gap between germline ends came to 18 bases. CDR1 and CDR2 from the germline V gene are SGHNT and YYREEE (reference sequence). This CDR3 has 16 amino acids. CDR3 amino acids: CASSLAQGRSTHTQYF. The CDR3 coding sequence is TGTGCCAGCAGCTTGGCCCAGGGTCGGAGTACCCATACGCAGTATTTT.

The DNA of the CDR3 is TGTGCCAGCAGCCCCGCGGGGGTCACAGATACGCAGTATTTT. It encodes CASSPAGVTDTQYF. The rearrangement uses TRBV11-3 and TRBJ2-3, with 7 bases that match TRBD2. With V trimmed by 5 bases and J by 2 bases, 4 bases remained unmatched. This CDR3 contains 14 residues. From germline, CDR1 is SGHNT and CDR2 YENEEA.

As DNA, the CDR3 is TGCGCCAGCAGGATGGGGACACAAGAGACCCAGTACTTC. This encodes CASRMGTQETQYF. The chain uses TRBV5-1 and TRBJ2-5; D might be TRBD1 (6 bases). CDR3 length: 13 residues. Germline V gene data show CDR1 as SGHRS and CDR2 as YFSETQ. V dropped 5 bases and J dropped 2 bases, with 10 bases sitting between them. Full variable domain (rest looked up from reference TRBV5-1 and TRBJ2-5): KAGVTQTPRYLIKTRGQQVTLSCSPISGHRSVSWYQQTPGQGLQFLFEYFSETQRNKGNFPGRFSGRQFSNSRSEMNVSTLELGDSALYLCASRMGTQETQYFGPGTRLLVL.

The chain recombines TRBV7-8 with TRBJ2-3, with 9 bases lining up with TRBD1. The CDR3 runs to 15 residues. Losses at the gene ends were 2 bases for V and 1 base for J; bases not matched to a gene: 1. Germline V gene data show CDR1 as SGHVS and CDR2 as FQNEAQ. This CDR3 is CASSLRTGGTDTQYF. The CDR3 DNA reads as TGTGCCAGCAGCTTAAGGACAGGGGGCACAGATACGCAGTATTTT.

This sequence joins TRBV5-1 and TRBJ2-1, with 10 bases matching TRBD2. This CDR3 comprises 16 residues. Germline-derived CDR1 and CDR2 are SGHRS and YFSETQ. Trimming cost V 0 bases and J 1 base; bases outside gene matches: 1. The CDR3 protein is CASSLASGGSYNEQFF. The CDR3 region has the DNA TGCGCCAGCAGCTTGGCTAGCGGGGGATCCTACAATGAGCAGTTCTTC.

The genes are TRBV5-1 and TRBJ1-2, with D tentatively TRBD1 (5 bases). Germline V lookup: CDR1 SGHRS, CDR2 YFSETQ. With 4 bases removed from V and 3 bases from J, the gap between germline ends came to 10 bases. This CDR3 region has 13 residues. The CDR3 loop reads CASSTTGDYGYTF. The CDR3 DNA reads TGCGCCAGCAGCACCACAGGAGACTATGGCTACACCTTC. The variable domain in full, with the rest retrieved from reference TRBV5-1 and TRBJ1-2, is KAGVTQTPRYLIKTRGQQVTLSCSPISGHRSVSWYQQTPGQGLQFLFEYFSETQRNKGNFPGRFSGRQFSNSRSEMNVSTLELGDSALYLCASSTTGDYGYTFGSGTRLTVV.